Sequencing of this T cell receptor beta chain was carried out in a study of blood T cell repertoires in COVID-19. About the research overall: Samples representing acute and convalescent COVID-19 were sourced from the United States, Italy and Spain. In each case, the material was cDNA or gDNA derived from T cells, B-cell-depleted T cells, or PBMCs.

Trimming removed 4 bases at V and 3 bases at J, with 9 bases between. This CDR3 is 13 amino acids long. The germline V gene has CDR1 SGHVS and CDR2 FQNEAQ. Per the authors' pipeline: By means of reference gene primer amplification, nucleated cell counts were estimated. Using immunoSEQ multiplex PCR, the repertoire was profiled, and TCRdb retains in-frame clones only, with some absent. The V and J calls and clone size come from that table; D and trimming were worked out from the DNA. The data show roughly 240,000 clones, with approximately 87% seen just once and about 4.6% held by the top ten. The source of this sequence is a man between 60 and 75 years old who had recovered from COVID-19. This chain uses TRBV7-8 with TRBJ1-1; unclear D gene. Material for sequencing was peripheral blood. The CDR3 DNA is TGTGCCAGCAGCTCGCAGGCCTACACTGAAGCTTTCTTT. Residues: CASSSQAYTEAFF.